The present T cell receptor beta chain was sequenced within a study of OX40 agonist ivuxolimab in advanced cancers. Study-level information: Participants averaged around 60 years of age (range about 23 to 80) and were 75% to 90% male. Prior anti-PD-1, anti-PD-L1 or anti-CTLA-4 therapy was allowed; 30% to 40% had some. General study results and limits: Certain nonresponders likewise exhibited a low normalized T-cell clonal expansion.

This clone has just one count. What it binds is not known. Sequenced by immunoSEQ multiplex PCR; TCRdb stores in-frame clones only, minus some. Altogether around 62,000 clones are present, around 83% being singletons, with the ten largest covering 1.5% to 2%. The input for sequencing was CD4+ or CD8+ T cells sorted from blood, taken in a trial of the OX40 agonist ivuxolimab. This TCR came from an adult with an advanced solid tumor such as melanoma, head and neck, liver or kidney cancer.

The DNA for the CDR3 is TGTGCCAGCAGTTGGAGGGGTGAGCAGTTCTTC. Its translation is CASSWRGEQFF. V is TRBV27 and J is TRBJ2-1, with D possibly TRBD2 on 6 matching bases. The CDR3 is 11 amino acids. Germline CDR1 MNHEY, CDR2 SMNVEV (reference sequence). V was cut by 4 bases and J by 9 bases, with 7 bases left in between.